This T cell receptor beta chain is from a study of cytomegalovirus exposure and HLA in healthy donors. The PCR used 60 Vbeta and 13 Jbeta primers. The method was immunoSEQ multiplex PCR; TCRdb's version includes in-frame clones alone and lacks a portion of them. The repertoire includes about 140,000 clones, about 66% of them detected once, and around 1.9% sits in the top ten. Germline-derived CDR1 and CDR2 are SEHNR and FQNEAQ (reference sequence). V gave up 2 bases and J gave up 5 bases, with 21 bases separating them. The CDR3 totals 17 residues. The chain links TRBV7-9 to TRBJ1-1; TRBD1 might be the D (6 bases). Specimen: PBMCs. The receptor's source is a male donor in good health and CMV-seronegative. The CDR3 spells CASSLSRGRTRGTEAFF. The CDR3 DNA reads TGTGCCAGCAGCTTAAGCAGGGGCAGAACAAGGGGAACTGAAGCTTTCTTT.